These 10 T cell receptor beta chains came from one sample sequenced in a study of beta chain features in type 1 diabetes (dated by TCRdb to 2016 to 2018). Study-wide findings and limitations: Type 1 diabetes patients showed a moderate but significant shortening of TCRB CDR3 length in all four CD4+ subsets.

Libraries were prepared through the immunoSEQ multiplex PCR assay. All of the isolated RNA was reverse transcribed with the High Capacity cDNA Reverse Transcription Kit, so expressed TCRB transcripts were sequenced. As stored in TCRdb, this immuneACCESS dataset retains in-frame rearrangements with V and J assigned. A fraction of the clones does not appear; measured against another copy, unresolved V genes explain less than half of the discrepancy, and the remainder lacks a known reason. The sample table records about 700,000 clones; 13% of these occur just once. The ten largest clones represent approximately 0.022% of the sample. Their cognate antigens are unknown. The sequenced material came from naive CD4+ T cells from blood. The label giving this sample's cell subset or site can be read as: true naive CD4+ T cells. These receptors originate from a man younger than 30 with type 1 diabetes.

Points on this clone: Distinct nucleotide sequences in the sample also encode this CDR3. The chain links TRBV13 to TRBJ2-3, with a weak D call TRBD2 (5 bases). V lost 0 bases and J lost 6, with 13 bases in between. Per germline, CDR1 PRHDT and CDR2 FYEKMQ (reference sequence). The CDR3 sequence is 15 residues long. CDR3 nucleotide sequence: TGTGCCAGCAGCTTAGGTGACCGGCCGGGGGATACGCAGTATTTT. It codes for CASSLGDRPGDTQYF. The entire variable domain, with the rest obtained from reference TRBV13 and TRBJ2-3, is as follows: AAGVIQSPRHLIKEKRETATLKCYPIPRHDTVYWYQQGPGQDPQFLISFYEKMQSDKGSIPDRFSAQQFSDYHSELNMSSLELGDSALYFCASSLGDRPGDTQYFGPGTRLTVL.

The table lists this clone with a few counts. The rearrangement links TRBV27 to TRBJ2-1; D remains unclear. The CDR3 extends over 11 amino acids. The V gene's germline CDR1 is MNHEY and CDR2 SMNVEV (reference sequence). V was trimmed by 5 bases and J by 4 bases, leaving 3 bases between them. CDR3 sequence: CASSRYNEQFF. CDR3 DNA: TGTGCCAGCAGTCGGTACAATGAGCAGTTCTTC.

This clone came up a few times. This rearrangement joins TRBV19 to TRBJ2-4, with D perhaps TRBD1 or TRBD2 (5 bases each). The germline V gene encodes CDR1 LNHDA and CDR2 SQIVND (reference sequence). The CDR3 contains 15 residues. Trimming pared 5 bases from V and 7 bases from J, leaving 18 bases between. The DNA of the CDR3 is TGTGCCAGTAGTGTCGACGGGGTCAGGGCTAACATTCAGTACTTC. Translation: CASSVDGVRANIQYF.

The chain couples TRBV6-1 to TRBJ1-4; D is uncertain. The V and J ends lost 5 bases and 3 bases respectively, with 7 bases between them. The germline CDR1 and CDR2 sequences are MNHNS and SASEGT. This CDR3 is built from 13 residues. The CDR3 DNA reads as TGTGCCAGCAGTTCCGAGCCTAATGAAAAACTGTTTTTT. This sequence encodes CASSSEPNEKLFF.

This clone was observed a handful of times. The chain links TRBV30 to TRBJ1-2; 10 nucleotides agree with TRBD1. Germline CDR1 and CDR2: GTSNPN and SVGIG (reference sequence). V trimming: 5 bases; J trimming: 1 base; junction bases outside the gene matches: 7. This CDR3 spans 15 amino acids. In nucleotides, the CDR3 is TGTGCCTGGGGACCGCGGACAGGGGGTAACTATGGCTACACCTTC. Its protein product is CAWGPRTGGNYGYTF.

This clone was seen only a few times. This CDR3 is CASSRVGTEAFF. Here the CDR3 DNA reads TGTGCCAGCAGCCGTGTCGGGACTGAAGCTTTCTTT. The chain uses TRBV14 and TRBJ1-1; no definite D call. Germline CDR1 is SGHDN and CDR2 is FVKESK. The V and J ends lost 4 bases and 5 bases respectively, with 8 bases between them. CDR3 length equals 12 residues.

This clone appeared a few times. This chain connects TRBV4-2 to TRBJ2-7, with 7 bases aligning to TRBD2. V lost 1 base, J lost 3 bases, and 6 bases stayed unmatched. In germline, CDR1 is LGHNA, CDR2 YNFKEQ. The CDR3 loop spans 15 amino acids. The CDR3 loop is CASSQGREQHYEQYF. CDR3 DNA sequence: TGTGCCAGCAGCCAAGGGCGGGAGCAGCACTACGAGCAGTACTTC.

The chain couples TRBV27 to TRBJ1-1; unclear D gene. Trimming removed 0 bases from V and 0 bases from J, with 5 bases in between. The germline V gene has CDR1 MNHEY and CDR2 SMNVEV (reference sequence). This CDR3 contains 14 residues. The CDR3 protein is CASSLSRVNTEAFF. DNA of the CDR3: TGTGCCAGCAGTTTATCGAGAGTGAACACTGAAGCTTTCTTT.

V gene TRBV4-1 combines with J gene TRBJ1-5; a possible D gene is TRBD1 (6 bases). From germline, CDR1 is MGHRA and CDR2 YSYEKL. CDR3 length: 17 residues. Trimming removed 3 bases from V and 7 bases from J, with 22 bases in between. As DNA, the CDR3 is TGCGCCAGCAGCCATACAGTCACGAGGGGGGAGGGCCAGCCCCAGCATTTT. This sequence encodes CASSHTVTRGEGQPQHF.

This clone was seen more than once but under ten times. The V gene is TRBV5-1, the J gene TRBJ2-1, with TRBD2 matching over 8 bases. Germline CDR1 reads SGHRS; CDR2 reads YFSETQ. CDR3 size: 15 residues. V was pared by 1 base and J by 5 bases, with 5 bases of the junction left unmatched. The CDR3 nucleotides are TGCGCCAGCAGCTTGTTCGCGGGGGGTAACAATGAGCAGTTCTTC. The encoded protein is CASSLFAGGNNEQFF.